This TCR beta chain was recorded in a study of blood T cell repertoires in COVID-19 (dated by TCRdb to 2018 to 2020). For context, the study as a whole: The collaborator samples originated in the United States, Italy and Spain and spanned the acute and convalescent phases of COVID-19. The prospective study material was composed of cDNA or gDNA derived from T cells, B-cell-depleted T cells, or PBMCs. Subjects who had been exposed to COVID-19, were actively infected with it, or had recovered from it provided the deeply sampled blood TCRbeta repertoires that made up the dataset. The repertoires were released in a freely available public database intended as a resource for research on the immune response to SARS-CoV-2. Samples came from the ongoing ImmuneRACE study (first 160 participants) plus 1,254 subjects from 6 global collaborators. Sample metadata almost always included a de-identified subject ID, COVID-19 status, age in years and sex. Where available, HLA class I and class II types were obtained from metadata supplied by the sample provider rather than from assay-based typing. Study-wide conclusions, independent of this receptor: How much clinical and demographic metadata was included differed by source and by participant, and the metadata was provided uncurated.

As to this clone: The antigen it recognizes is unknown. Base qualities are not at hand, and no much larger clone is one base apart.

The CDR3 sequence holds 13 residues, the cysteine and phenylalanine included. The DNA shown is the 39-base CDR3, in frame from base 1. Clipping removes 7 bases from V and 2 bases from J, with 1 as the unmatched junction base count. The germline V gene sets CDR1 to SGHRS and CDR2 to YFSETQ. The immunoSEQ Assay, a bias-controlled multiplex PCR, was used to amplify TCRbeta CDR3 regions from genomic DNA. Per the source publication's procedure: The number of nucleated cells in each sample was estimated from the amplification of reference gene primers within the assay. To quantify the absolute abundance of each unique TCRbeta CDR3 rearrangement, sequence reads were collapsed and filtered. For each sample, productive Simpson clonality was calculated as the square root of Simpson's diversity index over productive rearrangements. TCRdb limited this immuneACCESS table to in-frame rearrangements with V and J called. A share of clones is missing; checked studies link under half to unresolved V genes, and the rest is unexplained. The V and J calls and clone size are taken from that table; D and trimming were inferred from the DNA. The sample table holds around 72,000 clones, of which roughly 80% were seen once. Less than 2% of the sample is held by the ten biggest clonotypes.

Whole blood was collected in K2EDTA tubes by collaborating institutions according to the institutions' own protocols. For TCRbeta analysis, collaborator samples were shipped as frozen whole blood, as isolated PBMCs, or as DNA extracted from either sample type. The chain uses TRBV5-1 and TRBJ2-2; 8 bases in between match TRBD1. The sample was peripheral blood. The receptor's source is an older woman with acute or convalescent COVID-19. The CDR3 region has the sequence CASDRGNTGELFF. The nucleotides are TGCGCCAGCGACAGGGGAAACACCGGGGAGCTGTTTTTT.